Presented here are 23 T cell receptor beta chains from one specimen sequenced in a study of identical twins. TCRdb reanalysed the 5' RACE reads using MiXCR and keeps one entry per CDR3 protein. The sample records hundreds of thousands of distinct CDR3 sequences, roughly 6% being singletons. The sample consisted of naive T cells sorted from blood. The receptors were sampled from a man between 18 and 29 years old in good health.

The table lists this clonotype with many counts. The genes are TRBV24-1 and TRBJ2-3; TRBD1 agrees at 7 bases. Trimming removed 4 bases from V and 4 bases from J; junction bases left unmatched: 1. CDR3 length: 13 amino acids. The germline gives CDR1 KGHDR, CDR2 SFDVKD. CDR3 in DNA: TGTGCCACCAGTGACGGGACAGCAGATACGCAGTATTTT. Protein: CATSDGTADTQYF.

This clonotype was counted many times. The rearrangement uses TRBV12-3 or TRBV12-4 and TRBJ2-5; weak D call: TRBD1 (5 bases). V was shortened by 6 bases and J by 2 bases, with 10 bases between the two germline ends. The length of the CDR3 is 13 residues. DNA for the CDR3: TGTGCCAGCAGCCCCGACAGACAAGAGACCCAGTACTTC. Translating gives CASSPDRQETQYF.

This clonotype occurred a few times. V usage is TRBV9 and J usage is TRBJ1-1; 8 positions match TRBD1. V lost 0 bases, J lost 7 bases, and 11 bases stayed unmatched. The CDR3 has 16 amino acids. Germline V lookup: CDR1 SGDLS, CDR2 YYNGEE. The CDR3 here is CASSVAGQVDAGEAFF. CDR3 DNA sequence: TGTGCCAGCAGCGTAGCGGGACAGGTTGATGCAGGTGAAGCTTTCTTT.

This clonotype was found many times. This rearrangement joins TRBV5-1 to TRBJ2-1, with no clear D. This CDR3 has 17 residues. Trimming took off 1 base at V and 1 base at J, with 15 bases between the two ends. Germline V gene lookup returns CDR1 SGHRS and CDR2 YFSETQ. The CDR3 nucleotides read TGCGCCAGCAGCTTGTGGGCTGAAGCCCATTCCTACAATGAGCAGTTCTTC. As protein: CASSLWAEAHSYNEQFF.

A remark on this clonotype: It may be a read error: a sequence one base away is much more abundant. V usage is TRBV28 and J usage is TRBJ2-1, with 10 bases that match TRBD2. The CDR3 has 13 residues. After removal of 7 bases from V and 4 bases from J, the junction contained 1 base not matched to a gene. Germline V gene sequence: CDR1 MDHEN, CDR2 SYDVKM. The CDR3 reads CASISGRYNEQFF. The CDR3 DNA is TGTGCCAGCATTAGCGGGAGGTACAATGAGCAGTTCTTC.

The chain uses TRBV20-1 and TRBJ2-2, with 8 bases that match TRBD1. This CDR3 is 14 amino acids long. The V gene end was trimmed by 3 bases and the J gene end by 7 bases; junction bases not matched to a gene: 7. CDR1 is DFQATT and CDR2 is SNEGSKA in the germline V gene (reference sequence). DNA of the CDR3: TGCAGTGCTAGGGCAGGGGGCTCTGTCGGGGAGCTGTTTTTT. Protein sequence: CSARAGGSVGELFF.

A few counts support this clonotype. The V call is TRBV29-1, the J call TRBJ2-3; 10 bases line up with TRBD2. Germline CDR1 and CDR2: SQVTM and ANQGSEA. There are 13 residues in the CDR3. V lost 3 bases to trimming and J lost 5 bases; unmatched junction nucleotides: 2. Here the CDR3 reads CSVDLAGVDTQYF. CDR3 sequence (DNA): TGCAGCGTTGATCTAGCGGGAGTAGATACGCAGTATTTT.

This clonotype was counted only a few times. The V call is TRBV6-5, the J call TRBJ2-3; D unclear. The CDR3 runs to 18 residues. Trimming removed 0 bases from V and 0 bases from J, with 16 bases in between. Germline V CDR1 and CDR2: MNHEY, SVGAGI. DNA of the CDR3: TGTGCCAGCAGTTACTCTTATAGGGCCGGGTTAAGCACAGATACGCAGTATTTT. Residues: CASSYSYRAGLSTDTQYF.

This clonotype was seen many times. The chain couples TRBV30 to TRBJ2-1, with 9 bases that match TRBD2. Germline loops: CDR1 GTSNPN, CDR2 SVGIG (reference sequence). V was pared by 3 bases and J by 9 bases, with 9 bases of the junction left unmatched. CDR3 length equals 14 residues. CDR3 region: CAWRGGRGSFEQFF. The CDR3, as DNA: TGTGCCTGGAGAGGCGGGAGGGGCTCTTTTGAGCAGTTCTTC.

This clonotype appeared a few times. The chain employs TRBV3-1 and TRBJ1-1; D gene ambiguous. Trimming shortened V by 3 bases and J by 7 bases, and 12 bases separated the two germline ends. Per the germline V gene, CDR1 is LGHDT and CDR2 is YNNKEL (reference sequence). There are 13 residues in the CDR3. CDR3 in DNA: TGTGCCAGCAGCCAGCTTGGAGGGCTTGAAGCTTTCTTT. This translates into CASSQLGGLEAFF. Variable domain in full (rest from reference TRBV3-1 and TRBJ1-1): DTAVSQTPKYLVTQMGNDKSIKCEQNLGHDTMYWYKQDSKKFLKIMFSYNNKELIINETVPNRFSPKSPDKAHLNLHINSLELGDSAVYFCASSQLGGLEAFFGQGTRLTVV.

Many counts were recorded for this clonotype. The rearrangement joins TRBV5-1 to TRBJ2-7; D is perhaps TRBD1 (6 bases). CDR3 size: 14 residues. Trimming took 0 bases from V and 0 from J, leaving 7 bases between them. CDR1 is SGHRS and CDR2 is YFSETQ in the germline V gene. The CDR3 DNA follows: TGCGCCAGCAGCTTGGGGACAGCCTCCTACGAGCAGTACGTC. This gives the protein CASSLGTASYEQYV.

This clonotype has at least ten counts. The chain has TRBV7-9 and TRBJ2-5; 9 positions match TRBD1. After removal of 5 bases from V and 3 bases from J, the junction contained 10 bases not matched to a gene. CDR1 SEHNR and CDR2 FQNEAQ come from the germline V gene (reference sequence). The CDR3 length is 16 residues. The DNA for the CDR3 is TGTGCCAGCAGCCATCACGGACAGGGGATCAAAGAGACCCAGTACTTC. This sequence encodes CASSHHGQGIKETQYF.

There are many counts of this clonotype. The chain carries TRBV10-3 and TRBJ1-5, with no clear D. Trimming left V 0 bases short and J 8 bases short, with 5 bases between. The CDR3 runs to 12 residues. Germline V CDR1 and CDR2: ENHRY, SYGVKD. The CDR3 DNA reads as TGTGCCATCAGTGAGTCGGAAGAGCCCCAGCATTTT. The encoded protein is CAISESEEPQHF.

V is TRBV25-1 and J is TRBJ2-1; no firm D call. V was pared by 3 bases and J by 2 bases, with 14 bases between. Germline values: CDR1 MGHDK, CDR2 SYGVNS. The length of the CDR3 is 16 residues. The CDR3 DNA is TGTGCCAGCAGTGACGACGGGTCTCCCCCCTACAATGAGCAGTTCTTC. This sequence encodes CASSDDGSPPYNEQFF.

There are many counts of this clonotype. The genes are TRBV10-3 and TRBJ1-1; no clear D gene. CDR1 ENHRY and CDR2 SYGVKD come from the germline V gene. CDR3 size: 13 residues. The V gene lost 5 bases and the J gene lost 1 base, with 8 bases spanning the gap. CDR3 region: CAISPGGNTEAFF. CDR3 in DNA: TGTGCCATCAGTCCAGGTGGGAACACTGAAGCTTTCTTT.

This clonotype occurred a few times. The rearrangement joins TRBV27 to TRBJ2-7; 10 bases line up with TRBD2. CDR3 length: 15 residues. The V and J ends lost 2 bases and 7 bases, in that order; junction bases with no gene match: 8. Looked up from germline, CDR1 is MNHEY and CDR2 is SMNVEV (reference sequence). CDR3 region: CASSLKLAGVGEQYF. DNA of the CDR3: TGTGCCAGCAGTTTAAAGCTAGCGGGAGTGGGAGAGCAGTACTTC.

This clonotype was seen a handful of times. The chain employs TRBV7-9 and TRBJ2-5; the match to TRBD1 covers 8 bases. The CDR3 has 13 residues. Germline V gene sequence: CDR1 SEHNR, CDR2 FQNEAQ (reference sequence). Losses at the gene ends were 6 bases for V and 5 bases for J; bases not matched to a gene: 5. CDR3 sequence: CASSTDRDETQYF. In DNA form, the CDR3 reads TGTGCCAGCAGTACGGACAGGGATGAGACCCAGTACTTC.

This clonotype was seen at least ten times. The chain employs TRBV6-5 and TRBJ2-4; the D is unclear. Germline values: CDR1 MNHEY, CDR2 SVGAGI. The CDR3 sequence is 13 residues long. The V and J ends lost 4 bases and 0 bases respectively, with 4 bases between them. Here the CDR3 DNA reads TGTGCCAGCAGTTCCCCAGCCAAAAACATTCAGTACTTC. Its translation is CASSSPAKNIQYF.

The rearrangement uses TRBV7-9 and TRBJ2-3; 10 bases line up with TRBD2. This CDR3 comprises 16 residues. In germline, CDR1 is SEHNR, CDR2 FQNEAQ (reference sequence). Germline trimming cut 5 bases from V and 1 base from J; bases unmatched to any gene: 6. CDR3 in amino acids: CASSQLAGVGTDTQYF. The CDR3 nucleotides are TGTGCCAGCAGCCAGCTAGCGGGAGTGGGCACAGATACGCAGTATTTT.

Ten or more counts support this clonotype. The chain carries TRBV6-2 or TRBV6-3 and TRBJ2-1; possibly TRBD1 for D (6 bases). The V end was cut by 6 bases, the J end by 10 bases, with 16 bases between. The CDR3 totals 13 residues. The V gene's germline CDR1 is MNHEY and CDR2 SVGEGT. CDR3 in DNA: TGTGCCAGCAGGGGGACATCTAGGGGCGAGCAGTTCTTC. Encoded protein: CASRGTSRGEQFF.

This clonotype has ten or more counts. The chain combines TRBV5-1 with TRBJ1-3; no clear D. V dropped 0 bases and J dropped 4 bases, with 11 bases sitting between them. The CDR3 has 15 residues. From germline, CDR1 is SGHRS and CDR2 YFSETQ. CDR3 protein: CASSLALGSGNTIYF. The CDR3 region has the DNA TGCGCCAGCAGCTTGGCCCTTGGATCCGGAAACACCATATATTTT.

The table lists this clonotype with many counts. The rearrangement uses TRBV29-1 and TRBJ2-1, with a possible D match to TRBD1 (5 bases). Trimming left V 7 bases short and J 7 bases short, with 8 bases between. The CDR3 length is 10 residues. Germline-derived CDR1 and CDR2 are SQVTM and ANQGSEA. The CDR3 DNA reads TGCAGCGGTGCAGGGAATGAGCAGTTCTTC. Translating gives CSGAGNEQFF.

The chain carries TRBV30 and TRBJ1-1, with 7 bases aligning to TRBD1. Losses at the gene ends were 5 bases for V and 0 bases for J; bases not matched to a gene: 3. CDR1 and CDR2 from the germline V gene are GTSNPN and SVGIG (reference sequence). The CDR3 length is 13 residues. CDR3 loop: CAWSRGMNTEAFF. The CDR3 bases are TGTGCCTGGTCCAGGGGGATGAACACTGAAGCTTTCTTT.